What follows describes a single T cell receptor (beta chain). The data were produced by immunoSEQ multiplex PCR, yet TCRdb's version contains in-frame clones alone and is incomplete. The data contain some 130,000 clones, about 91% of them seen just once; the ten biggest clones take up 3% to 4%. With 4 bases clipped from V and 3 bases from J, the junction kept 6 bases outside the gene matches. Germline-derived CDR1 and CDR2 are MNHEY and SVGEGT. The CDR3 contains 15 residues. The data belong to a study of control samples from healthy donors and cancer patients. This sequence originates from a man aged 35-49 years in good health. The sequencing input was blood. The chain employs TRBV6-2 or TRBV6-3 and TRBJ1-2; TRBD1 matches at 9 bases. CDR3: CASSFPRTGDYGYTF. The CDR3 region has the DNA TGTGCCAGCAGTTTCCCCCGGACAGGGGACTATGGCTACACCTTC.